Here is one T cell receptor (beta chain) with its context. The target antigen is unknown. This entry belongs to a study of cytomegalovirus exposure and HLA in healthy donors. Overall study findings and caveats: Rare TCR sequences dominated, though some public TCRs recurred in many donors. A later analysis reported that several of the most significant clusters appeared to be linked to common viral pathogens, among them Epstein-Barr virus.

It was with 60 Vbeta and 13 Jbeta primers that the PCR ran. Clones were read by immunoSEQ multiplex PCR, and TCRdb kept only the in-frame ones, dropping some. This repertoire shows hundreds of thousands of clones, about 77% found once; its top ten account for under 2%. This receptor was identified in a woman aged 25 to 39 in good health and CMV-seronegative. The sequenced sample was PBMCs.

The CDR3 here is CASSAAAGNTEAFF. Here the CDR3 DNA reads TGTGCCAGCAGTGCCGCGGCCGGGAACACTGAAGCTTTCTTT. The V and J genes are TRBV6-1 and TRBJ1-1; D call uncertain. The CDR3 loop spans 14 amino acids. Germline values: CDR1 MNHNS, CDR2 SASEGT. V lost 4 bases, J lost 1 base, and 10 bases lay in between.